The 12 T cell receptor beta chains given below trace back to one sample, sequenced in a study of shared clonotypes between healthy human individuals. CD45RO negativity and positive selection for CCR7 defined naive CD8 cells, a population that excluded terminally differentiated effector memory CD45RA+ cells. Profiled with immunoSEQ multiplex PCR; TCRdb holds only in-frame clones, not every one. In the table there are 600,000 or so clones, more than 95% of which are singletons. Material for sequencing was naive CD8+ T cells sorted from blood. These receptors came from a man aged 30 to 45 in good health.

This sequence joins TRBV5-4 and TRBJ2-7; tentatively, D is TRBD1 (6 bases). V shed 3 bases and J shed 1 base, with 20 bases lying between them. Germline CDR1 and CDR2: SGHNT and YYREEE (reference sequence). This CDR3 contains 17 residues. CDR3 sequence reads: CASSSPTGTPKSYEQYF. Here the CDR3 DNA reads TGTGCCAGCAGCTCTCCTACCGGGACACCAAAGTCCTACGAGCAGTACTTC.

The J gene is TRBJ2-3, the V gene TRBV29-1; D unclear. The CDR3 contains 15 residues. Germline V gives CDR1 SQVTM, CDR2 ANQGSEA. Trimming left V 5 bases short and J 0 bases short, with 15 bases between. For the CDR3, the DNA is TGCAGCGTTTATCTAGGAACTTCTAGCACAGATACGCAGTATTTT. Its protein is CSVYLGTSSTDTQYF.

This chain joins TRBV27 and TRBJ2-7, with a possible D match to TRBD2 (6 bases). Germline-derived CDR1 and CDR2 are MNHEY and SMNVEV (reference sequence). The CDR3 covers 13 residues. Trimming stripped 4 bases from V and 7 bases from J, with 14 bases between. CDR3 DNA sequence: TGTGCCAGCAGTTCGGGTGGGGCGGGAGAGCAGTACTTC. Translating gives CASSSGGAGEQYF.

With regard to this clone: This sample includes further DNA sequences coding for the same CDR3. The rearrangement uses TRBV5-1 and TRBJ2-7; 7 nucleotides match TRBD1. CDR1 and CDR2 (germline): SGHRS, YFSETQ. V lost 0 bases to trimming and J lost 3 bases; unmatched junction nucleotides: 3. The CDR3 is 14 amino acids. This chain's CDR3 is CASSLDRDSYEQYF. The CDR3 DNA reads TGCGCCAGCAGCTTGGACAGGGACAGCTACGAGCAGTACTTC.

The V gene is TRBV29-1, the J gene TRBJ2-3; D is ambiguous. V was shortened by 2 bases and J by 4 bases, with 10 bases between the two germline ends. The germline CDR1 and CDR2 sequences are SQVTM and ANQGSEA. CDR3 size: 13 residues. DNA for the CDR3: TGCAGCGTTGAATACTTTCTGGCAGATACGCAGTATTTT. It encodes CSVEYFLADTQYF.

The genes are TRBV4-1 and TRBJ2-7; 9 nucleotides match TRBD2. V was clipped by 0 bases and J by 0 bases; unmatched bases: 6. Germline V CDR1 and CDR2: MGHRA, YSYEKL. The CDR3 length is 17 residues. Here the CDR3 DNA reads TGCGCCAGCAGCCAAGATAGCGCGGGAGGGAGCTCCTACGAGCAGTACTTC. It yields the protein CASSQDSAGGSSYEQYF.

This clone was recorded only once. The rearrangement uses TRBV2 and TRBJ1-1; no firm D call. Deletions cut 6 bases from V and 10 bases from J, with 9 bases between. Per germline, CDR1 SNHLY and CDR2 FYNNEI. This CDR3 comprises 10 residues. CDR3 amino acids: CASRGHLAFF. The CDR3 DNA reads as TGTGCCAGCAGGGGTCATTTAGCTTTCTTT. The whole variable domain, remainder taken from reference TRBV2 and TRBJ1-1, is EPEVTQTPSHQVTQMGQEVILRCVPISNHLYFYWYRQILGQKVEFLVSFYNNEISEKSEIFDDQFSVERPDGSNFTLKIRSTKLEDSAMYFCASRGHLAFFGQGTRLTVV.

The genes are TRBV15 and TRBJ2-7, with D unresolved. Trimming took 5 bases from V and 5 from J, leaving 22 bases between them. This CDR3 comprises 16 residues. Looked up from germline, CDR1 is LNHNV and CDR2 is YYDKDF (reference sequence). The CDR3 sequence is CATSFARSNPKDEQYF. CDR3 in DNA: TGTGCCACCAGCTTTGCTCGGAGCAACCCGAAAGACGAGCAGTACTTC.

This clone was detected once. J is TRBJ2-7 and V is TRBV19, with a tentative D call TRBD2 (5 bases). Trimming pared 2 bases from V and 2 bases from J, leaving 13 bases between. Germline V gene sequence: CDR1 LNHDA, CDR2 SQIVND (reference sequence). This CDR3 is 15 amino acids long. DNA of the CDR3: TGTGCCAGTAGTATATCGTCAGACGGGGCCTACGAGCAGTACTTC. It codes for CASSISSDGAYEQYF.

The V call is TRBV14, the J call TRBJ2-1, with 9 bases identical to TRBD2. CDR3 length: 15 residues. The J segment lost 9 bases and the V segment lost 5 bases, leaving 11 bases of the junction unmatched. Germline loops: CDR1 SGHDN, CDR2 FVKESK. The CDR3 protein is CASSVTSGTLAEQFF. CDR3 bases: TGTGCCAGCAGCGTGACTAGCGGAACCCTTGCTGAGCAGTTCTTC.

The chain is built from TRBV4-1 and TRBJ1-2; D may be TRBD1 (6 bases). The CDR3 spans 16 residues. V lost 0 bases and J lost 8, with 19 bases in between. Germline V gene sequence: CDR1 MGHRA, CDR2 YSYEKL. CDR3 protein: CASSQDPGRGSGGYTF. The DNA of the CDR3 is TGCGCCAGCAGCCAAGATCCAGGCAGGGGATCAGGAGGCTACACCTTC.

CDR3 residues: CASSLVMGDYPYEQYF. The DNA for the CDR3 is TGTGCCAGCAGCTTGGTTATGGGGGACTACCCCTACGAGCAGTACTTC. The rearrangement uses TRBV5-5 and TRBJ2-7; 7 bases match TRBD2. The V and J ends lost 0 bases and 2 bases, in that order; junction bases with no gene match: 8. Germline lookup yields CDR1 SGHKS and CDR2 YYEKEE (reference sequence). The CDR3 runs to 16 residues.